The rows below give T cell receptor beta chains drawn from one sample of a study of shared clonotypes between healthy human individuals. Profiled with immunoSEQ multiplex PCR; TCRdb holds only in-frame clones, not every one. The sample contains a few million clones, 93% of which appear only once. The source material was naive CD8+ T cells from PBMCs. The receptors were sampled from a man younger than 35 in good health. Some clones in this sample may be carry-over from other donors' samples. CDR3s leave out the opening cysteine and the closing phenylalanine or tryptophan.

j_gene,v_gene,CDR3aa
TRBJ2-2,TRBV6-5,ATSGFPGELF
TRBJ2-5,TRBV9,ASSPGGSGVQETQY
TRBJ2-1,TRBV9,ASSVGSVNEQF
TRBJ1-1,TRBV27,ASSLFIYTEAF
TRBJ2-3,TRBV7-2,ASSLPKEDPGLVADTQY
TRBJ2-7,TRBV28,ASSHTKQGIFYEQY
TRBJ2-7,TRBV15,ATSRPTSGPSYEQY
TRBJ2-1,TRBV29-1,SVDLDGQPYNEQF
TRBJ1-4,TRBV7-2,ASSLDRDNEKLF
TRBJ1-4,TRBV6-1,ASSRWTAPNEKLF
TRBJ2-7,TRBV19,ASSIGTPYEQY
TRBJ2-7,TRBV15,ATSRGEGAYEQY
TRBJ2-7,TRBV5-1,ASSSGVGMRGSYEQY
TRBJ2-2,TRBV5-6,ASTGTGELF
TRBJ1-1,TRBV7-9,ASSPGGAPWNTEAF
TRBJ2-7,TRBV11-2,ASSPPLSSYEQY
TRBJ2-5,TRBV9,ASSVGVGRRETQY
TRBJ2-3,TRBV19,ATKARGGGEGDTQY
TRBJ2-7,TRBV7-9,ASSLEGTGGNPYEQY
TRBJ2-4,TRBV4-3,ASSQEFDGGVKAKNIQY
TRBJ2-7,TRBV9,ASSKDVPTSYEQY
TRBJ2-7,TRBV2,ASKGEGFSYEQY
TRBJ2-1,TRBV13,ASSFKAGAEQF
TRBJ1-3,TRBV27,ASSLGPSSGNTIY
TRBJ2-4,TRBV19,ASEARGENIQY
TRBJ2-7,TRBV7-2,ASSLRAGEGYQQY
TRBJ2-1,TRBV7-9,ASSSATDSYNEQF
TRBJ1-2,TRBV27,ASSLSGTGGADGYT
TRBJ2-3,TRBV28,ATLGGYLSDTQY
TRBJ1-4,TRBV19,ASSSRDATNEKLF
TRBJ2-1,TRBV7-9,ASSGPAGDRLYNEQF
TRBJ2-7,TRBV27,ATSRDRGLDEQY
TRBJ2-1,TRBV10-3,AISVGTPTYNEQF
TRBJ2-7,TRBV28,ASSLGQGILGEQY
TRBJ2-7,TRBV2,ASFTGEGDSYEQY
TRBJ2-1,TRBV6-5,ASSPTSGHEQF
TRBJ1-5,TRBV5-5,ASSLAQGRNQPQH
TRBJ1-4,TRBV13,ASSLYRDRGTANEKLF
TRBJ2-1,TRBV4-1,ASSHRAGGPLEQF
TRBJ2-4,TRBV28,ASSSRDRVAVDIQY
TRBJ2-7,TRBV29-1,SVEWWSPRGYEQY
TRBJ1-5,TRBV30,AWSWGLLDDPTKVGNQPQH
TRBJ2-1,TRBV5-6,ASSLIREPYNEQF
TRBJ1-2,TRBV27,ASSLSLRIQGTNYGYT
TRBJ1-1,TRBV9,ASSVEVGTEAF
TRBJ1-5,TRBV27,ASSLRAGLSNQPQH
TRBJ2-7,TRBV2,ASSRAAGAGRYEQY
TRBJ1-3,TRBV9,ASSVDGGAGNTIY